The clone carrying this T cell receptor beta chain was detected ten times or more. What it recognizes is unknown. Each CDR3 protein is one row after TCRdb ran MiXCR on the reads. This sample yields 250,000 to 300,000 distinct CDR3 sequences, of which 20% to 25% are seen a single time; approximately 19% belongs to the top ten. The data stem from a study of T cell repertoires in cytomegalovirus infection. Turning to the study itself: Recently identified HLA-C-restricted and well-studied HLA-B-restricted CMV epitopes were used. Both a matching HLA type and CMV infection were indicated by public TCR beta signatures. Study observations and caveats: Public TCR beta family frequency separated CMV-and-HLA carriers, including in an independent cohort. Ex vivo, HLA-C-restricted CMV-specific TCR beta clonotypes prevailed over the rest of the response.

This CDR3 has 13 amino acids. CDR1 and CDR2 (germline): SGHVS, FQNEAQ. V shed 2 bases and J shed 7 bases, with 8 bases lying between them. This chain joins TRBV7-8 and TRBJ2-2; D ambiguous. This sequence originates from a human donor in good health (CMV status not recorded). Some clones in this sample may be carry-over from other donors' samples. The starting material was cultured PBMCs, obtained from culture after CMV antigen stimulation. DNA for the CDR3: TGTGCCAGCAGCTTAAACTTCGGCGGGGAGCTGTTTTTT. Translation gives CASSLNFGGELFF.